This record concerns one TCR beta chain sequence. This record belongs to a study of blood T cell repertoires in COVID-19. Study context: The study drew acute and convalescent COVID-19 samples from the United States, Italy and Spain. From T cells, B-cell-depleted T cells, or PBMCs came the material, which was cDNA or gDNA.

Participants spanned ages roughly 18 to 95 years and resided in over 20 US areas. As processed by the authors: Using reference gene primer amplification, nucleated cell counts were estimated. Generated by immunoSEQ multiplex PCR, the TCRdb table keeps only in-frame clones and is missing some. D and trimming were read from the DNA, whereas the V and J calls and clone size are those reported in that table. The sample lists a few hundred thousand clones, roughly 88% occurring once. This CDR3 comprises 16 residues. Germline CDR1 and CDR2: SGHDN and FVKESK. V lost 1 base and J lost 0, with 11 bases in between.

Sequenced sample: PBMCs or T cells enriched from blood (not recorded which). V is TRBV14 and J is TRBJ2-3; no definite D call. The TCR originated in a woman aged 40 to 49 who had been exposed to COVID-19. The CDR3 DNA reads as TGTGCCAGCAGCCAAGTTCTTTCACTTAGCACAGATACGCAGTATTTT. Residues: CASSQVLSLSTDTQYF.